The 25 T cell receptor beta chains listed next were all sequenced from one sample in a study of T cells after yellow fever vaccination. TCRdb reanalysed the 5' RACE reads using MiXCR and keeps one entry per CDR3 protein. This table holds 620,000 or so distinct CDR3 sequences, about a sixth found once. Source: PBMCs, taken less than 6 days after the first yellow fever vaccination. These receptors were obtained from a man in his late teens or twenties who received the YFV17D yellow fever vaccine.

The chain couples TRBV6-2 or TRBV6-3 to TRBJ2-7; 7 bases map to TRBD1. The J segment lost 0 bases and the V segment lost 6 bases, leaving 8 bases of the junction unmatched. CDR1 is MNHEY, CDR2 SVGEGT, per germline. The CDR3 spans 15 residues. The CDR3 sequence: CASSLQGTSSYEQYV. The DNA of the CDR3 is TGTGCCAGCAGCCTACAGGGGACCAGCTCCTACGAGCAGTACGTC.

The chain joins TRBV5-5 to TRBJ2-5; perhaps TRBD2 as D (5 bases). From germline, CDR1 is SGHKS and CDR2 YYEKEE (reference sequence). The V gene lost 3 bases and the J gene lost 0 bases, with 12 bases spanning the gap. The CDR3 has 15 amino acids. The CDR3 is CASSSARGYQETQYF. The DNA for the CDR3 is TGTGCCAGCAGCTCCGCCCGCGGGTACCAAGAGACCCAGTACTTC.

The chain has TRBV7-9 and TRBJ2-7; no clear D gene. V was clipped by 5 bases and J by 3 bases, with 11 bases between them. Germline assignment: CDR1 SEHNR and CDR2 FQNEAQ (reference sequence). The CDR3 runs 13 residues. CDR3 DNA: TGTGCCAGCAGCCTTTCGTCGTTCTACGAGCAGTACGTC. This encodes CASSLSSFYEQYV.

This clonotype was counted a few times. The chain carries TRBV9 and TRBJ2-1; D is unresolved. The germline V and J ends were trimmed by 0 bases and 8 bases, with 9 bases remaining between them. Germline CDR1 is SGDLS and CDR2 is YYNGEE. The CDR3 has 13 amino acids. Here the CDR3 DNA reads TGTGCCAGCAGCGTAGCTCCGGGTCATGAGCAGTTCTTC. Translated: CASSVAPGHEQFF.

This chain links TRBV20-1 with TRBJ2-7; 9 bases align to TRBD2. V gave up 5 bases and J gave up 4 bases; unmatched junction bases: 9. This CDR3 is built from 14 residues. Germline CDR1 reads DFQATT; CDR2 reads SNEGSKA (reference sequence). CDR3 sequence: CSAPSAGGGYEQYF. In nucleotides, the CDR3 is TGCAGTGCTCCTAGCGCGGGGGGGGGGTACGAGCAGTACTTC.

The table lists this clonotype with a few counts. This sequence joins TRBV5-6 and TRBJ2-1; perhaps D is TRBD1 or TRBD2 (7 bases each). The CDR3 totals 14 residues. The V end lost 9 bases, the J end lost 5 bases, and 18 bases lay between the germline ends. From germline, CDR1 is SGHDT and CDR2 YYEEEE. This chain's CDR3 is CAMGPGGQHNEQFF. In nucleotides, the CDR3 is TGTGCCATGGGCCCGGGGGGACAGCACAATGAGCAGTTCTTC.

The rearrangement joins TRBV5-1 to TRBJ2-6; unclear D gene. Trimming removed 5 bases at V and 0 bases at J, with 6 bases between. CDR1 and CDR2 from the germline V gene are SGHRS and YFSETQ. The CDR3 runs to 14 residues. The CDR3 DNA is TGCGCCAGCAGGCTTAGCTCTGGGGCCAACGTCCTGACTTTC. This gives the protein CASRLSSGANVLTF.

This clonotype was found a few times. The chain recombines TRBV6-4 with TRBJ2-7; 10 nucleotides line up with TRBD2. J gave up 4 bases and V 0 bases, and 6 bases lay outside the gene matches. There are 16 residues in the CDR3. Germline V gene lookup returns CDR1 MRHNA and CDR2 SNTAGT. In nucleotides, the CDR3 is TGTGCCAGCAGTGACTCGGTCGCTAGCGGGAGTTACGAGCAGTACGTC. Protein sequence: CASSDSVASGSYEQYV.

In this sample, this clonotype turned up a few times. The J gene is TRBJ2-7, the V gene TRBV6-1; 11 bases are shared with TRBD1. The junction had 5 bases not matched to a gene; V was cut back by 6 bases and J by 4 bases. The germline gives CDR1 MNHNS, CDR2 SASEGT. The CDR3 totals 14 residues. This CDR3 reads CASRQGTGGYEQYV. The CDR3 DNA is TGTGCCAGCAGACAAGGGACAGGGGGATACGAGCAGTACGTC.

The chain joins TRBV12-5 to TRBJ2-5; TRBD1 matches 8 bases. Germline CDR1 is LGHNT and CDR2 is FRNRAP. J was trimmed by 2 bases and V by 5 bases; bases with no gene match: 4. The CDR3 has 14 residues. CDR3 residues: CASGMTGVQETQYF. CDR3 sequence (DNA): TGTGCTAGTGGTATGACAGGGGTACAAGAGACCCAGTACTTC.

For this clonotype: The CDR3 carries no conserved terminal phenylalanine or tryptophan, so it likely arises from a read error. The CDR3 DNA follows: TGTGCCAGCAGCCCGCAGCGGGGGTGGACAGATACGCAGTATTTG. Translation: CASSPQRGWTDTQYL. The chain is built from TRBV7-2 and TRBJ2-3; 8 bases line up with TRBD2. J lost 3 bases, V lost 5 bases, and 7 bases had no gene match. CDR3 length: 15 amino acids. CDR1 is SGHTA, CDR2 FQGNSA, per germline.

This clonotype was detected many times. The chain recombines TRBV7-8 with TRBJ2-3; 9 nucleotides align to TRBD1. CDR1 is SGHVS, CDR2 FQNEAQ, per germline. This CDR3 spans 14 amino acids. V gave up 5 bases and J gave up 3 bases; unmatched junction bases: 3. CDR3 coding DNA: TGTGCCAGCAGCCCCGGGACAGGGACAGATACGCAGTATTTT. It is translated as CASSPGTGTDTQYF.

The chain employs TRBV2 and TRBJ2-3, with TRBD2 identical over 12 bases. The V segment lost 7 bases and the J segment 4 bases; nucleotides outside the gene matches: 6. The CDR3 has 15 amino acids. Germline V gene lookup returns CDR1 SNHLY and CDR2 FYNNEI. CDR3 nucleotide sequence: TGTGCCAGCACCAGGCTAGCGGGGGGGCCAGATACGCAGTATTTT. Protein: CASTRLAGGPDTQYF.

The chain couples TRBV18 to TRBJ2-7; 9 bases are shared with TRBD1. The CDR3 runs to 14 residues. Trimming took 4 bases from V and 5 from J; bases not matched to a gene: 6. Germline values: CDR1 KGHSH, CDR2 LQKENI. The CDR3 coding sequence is TGTGCCAGCTCACACGGACAGGGGAACAACGAGCAGTACGTC. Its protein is CASSHGQGNNEQYV.

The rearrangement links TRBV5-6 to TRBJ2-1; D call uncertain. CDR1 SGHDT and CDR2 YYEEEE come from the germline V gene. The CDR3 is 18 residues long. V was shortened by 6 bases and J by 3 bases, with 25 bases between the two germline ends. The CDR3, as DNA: TGTGCCAGCACAACCCCCACCGCTTGGCCATGGGGCTACAATGAGCAGTTCTTC. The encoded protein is CASTTPTAWPWGYNEQFF.

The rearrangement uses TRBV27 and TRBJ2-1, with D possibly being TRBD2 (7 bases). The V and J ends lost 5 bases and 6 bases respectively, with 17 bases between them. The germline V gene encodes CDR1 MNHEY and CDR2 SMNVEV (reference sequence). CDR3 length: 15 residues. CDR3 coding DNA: TGTGCCAGCAGTAACCTCGGGGGGCCTCCCAATGAGCAGTTCTTC. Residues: CASSNLGGPPNEQFF.

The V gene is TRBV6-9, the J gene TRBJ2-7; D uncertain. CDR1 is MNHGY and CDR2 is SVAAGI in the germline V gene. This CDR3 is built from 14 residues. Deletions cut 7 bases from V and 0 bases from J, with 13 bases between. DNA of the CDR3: TGTGCCAGCACCCAATCCCTTCGCTCCTACGAGCAGTACTTC. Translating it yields CASTQSLRSYEQYF.

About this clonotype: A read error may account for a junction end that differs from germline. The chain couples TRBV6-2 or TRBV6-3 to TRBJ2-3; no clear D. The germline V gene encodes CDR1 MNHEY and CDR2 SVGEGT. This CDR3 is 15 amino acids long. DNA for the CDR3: TGTGCCAGCAGTTACCTGGGGAAAACCACAAATACGCAGTATTTT. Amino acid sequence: CASSYLGKTTNTQYF.

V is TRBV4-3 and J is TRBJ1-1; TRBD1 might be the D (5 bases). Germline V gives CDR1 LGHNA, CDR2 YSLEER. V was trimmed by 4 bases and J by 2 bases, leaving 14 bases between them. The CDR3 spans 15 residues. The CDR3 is CASSPRGGANTEAFF. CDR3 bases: TGCGCCAGCAGCCCCCGGGGAGGGGCAAACACTGAAGCTTTCTTT.

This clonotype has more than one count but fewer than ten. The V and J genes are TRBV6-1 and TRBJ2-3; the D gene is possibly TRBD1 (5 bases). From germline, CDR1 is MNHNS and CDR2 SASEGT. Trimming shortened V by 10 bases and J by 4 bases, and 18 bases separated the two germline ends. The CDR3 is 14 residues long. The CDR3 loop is CAIRQILLPDTQYF. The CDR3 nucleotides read TGTGCCATTCGACAGATCTTGTTGCCAGATACGCAGTATTTT.

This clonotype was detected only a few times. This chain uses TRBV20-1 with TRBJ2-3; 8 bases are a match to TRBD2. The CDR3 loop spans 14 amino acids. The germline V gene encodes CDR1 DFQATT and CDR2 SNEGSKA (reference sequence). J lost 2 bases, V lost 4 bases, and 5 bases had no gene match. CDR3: CSAKAGAATDTQYF. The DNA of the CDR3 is TGCAGTGCTAAAGCGGGGGCCGCCACAGATACGCAGTATTTT.

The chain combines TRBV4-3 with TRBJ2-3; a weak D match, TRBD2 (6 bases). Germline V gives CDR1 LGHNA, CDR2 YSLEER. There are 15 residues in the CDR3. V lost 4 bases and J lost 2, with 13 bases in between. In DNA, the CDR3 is TGCGCCAGCAGCCGGATCGGCGGGGCCACAGATACGCAGTATTTT. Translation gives CASSRIGGATDTQYF.

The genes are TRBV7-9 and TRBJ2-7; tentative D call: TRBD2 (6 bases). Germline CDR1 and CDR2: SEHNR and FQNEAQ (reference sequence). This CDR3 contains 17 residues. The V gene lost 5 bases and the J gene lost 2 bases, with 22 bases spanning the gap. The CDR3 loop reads CASSPALLGTAAYEQYF. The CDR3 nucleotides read TGTGCCAGCAGCCCCGCGCTATTGGGGACTGCAGCCTACGAGCAGTACTTC.

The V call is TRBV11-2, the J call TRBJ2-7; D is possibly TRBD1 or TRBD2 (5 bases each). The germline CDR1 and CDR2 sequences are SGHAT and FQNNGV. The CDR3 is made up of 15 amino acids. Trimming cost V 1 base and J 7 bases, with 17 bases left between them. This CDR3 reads CASSLGIAQWGEQYF. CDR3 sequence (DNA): TGTGCCAGCAGCTTAGGGATCGCGCAATGGGGGGAGCAGTACTTC.

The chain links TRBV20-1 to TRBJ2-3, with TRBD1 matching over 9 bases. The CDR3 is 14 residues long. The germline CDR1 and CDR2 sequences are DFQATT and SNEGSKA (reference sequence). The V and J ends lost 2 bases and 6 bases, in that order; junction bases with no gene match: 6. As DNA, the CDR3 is TGCAGTGCTAGACATAGACAGGGGGTGGATACGCAGTATTTT. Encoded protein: CSARHRQGVDTQYF.